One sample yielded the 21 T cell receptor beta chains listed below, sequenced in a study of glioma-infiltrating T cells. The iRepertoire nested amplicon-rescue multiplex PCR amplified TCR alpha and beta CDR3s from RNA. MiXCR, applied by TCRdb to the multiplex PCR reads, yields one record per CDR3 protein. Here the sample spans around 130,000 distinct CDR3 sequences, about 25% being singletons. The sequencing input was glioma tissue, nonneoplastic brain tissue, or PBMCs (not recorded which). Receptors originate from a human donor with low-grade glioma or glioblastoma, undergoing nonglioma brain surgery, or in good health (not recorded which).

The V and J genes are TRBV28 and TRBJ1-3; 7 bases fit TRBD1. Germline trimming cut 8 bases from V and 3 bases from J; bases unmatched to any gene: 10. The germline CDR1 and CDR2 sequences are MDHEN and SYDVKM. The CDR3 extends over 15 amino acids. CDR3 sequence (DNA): TGTGCCAGCGGGAGACAGGGAGGTGGTGGAAACACCATATATTTT. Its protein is CASGRQGGGGNTIYF.

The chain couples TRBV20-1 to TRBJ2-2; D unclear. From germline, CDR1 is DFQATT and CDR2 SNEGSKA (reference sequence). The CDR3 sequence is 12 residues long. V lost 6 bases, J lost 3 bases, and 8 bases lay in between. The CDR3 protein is CSAGKYTGELFF. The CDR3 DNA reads TGCAGTGCAGGGAAATACACCGGGGAGCTGTTTTTT.

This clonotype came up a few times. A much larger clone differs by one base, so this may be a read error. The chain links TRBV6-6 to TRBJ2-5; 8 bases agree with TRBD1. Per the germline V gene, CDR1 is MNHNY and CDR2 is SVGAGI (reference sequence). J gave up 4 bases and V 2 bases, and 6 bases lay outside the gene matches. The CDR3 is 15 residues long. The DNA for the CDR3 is TGTGCCAGCAGTTACAGAAGAGACAGGGGAGAGACCCAGTACTTC. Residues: CASSYRRDRGETQYF.

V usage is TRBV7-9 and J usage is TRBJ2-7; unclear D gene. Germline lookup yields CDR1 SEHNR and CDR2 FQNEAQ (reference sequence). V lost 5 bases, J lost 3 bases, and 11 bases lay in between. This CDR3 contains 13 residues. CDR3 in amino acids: CASSLFDIYEQYV. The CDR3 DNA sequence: TGTGCCAGCAGCCTTTTCGACATCTACGAGCAGTACGTC.

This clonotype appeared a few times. The CDR3 spells CASSFPGQGASDTQYF. The CDR3 DNA reads as TGTGCCAGCAGCTTCCCGGGACAGGGGGCATCAGATACGCAGTATTTT. This chain links TRBV7-2 with TRBJ2-3; 12 nucleotides align to TRBD1. With 3 bases clipped from V and 4 bases from J, the junction kept 5 bases outside the gene matches. There are 16 residues in the CDR3. The germline V gene encodes CDR1 SGHTA and CDR2 FQGNSA.

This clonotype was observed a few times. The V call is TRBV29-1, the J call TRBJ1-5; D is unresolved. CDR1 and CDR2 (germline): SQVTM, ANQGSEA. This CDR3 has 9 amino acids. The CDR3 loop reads CIRAQPQHF. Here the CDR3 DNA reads TGCATACGGGCTCAGCCCCAGCATTTT.

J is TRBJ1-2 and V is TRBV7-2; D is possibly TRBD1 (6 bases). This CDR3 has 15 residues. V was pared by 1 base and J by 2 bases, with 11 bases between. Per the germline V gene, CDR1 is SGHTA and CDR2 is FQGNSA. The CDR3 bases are TGTGCCAGCAGCTTAGGTCACAGGGCGAACTATGGCTACACCTTC. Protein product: CASSLGHRANYGYTF.

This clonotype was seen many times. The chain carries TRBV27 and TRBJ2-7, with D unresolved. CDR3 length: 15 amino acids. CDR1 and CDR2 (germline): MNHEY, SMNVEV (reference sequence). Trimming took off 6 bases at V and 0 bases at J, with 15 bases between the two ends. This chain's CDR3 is CASRATPESSYEQYV. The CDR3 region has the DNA TGTGCCAGCAGGGCTACACCCGAGAGCTCCTACGAGCAGTACGTC.

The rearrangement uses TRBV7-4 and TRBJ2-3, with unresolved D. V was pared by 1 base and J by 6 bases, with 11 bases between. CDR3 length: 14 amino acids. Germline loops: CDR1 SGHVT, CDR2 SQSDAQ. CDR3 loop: CASSLGHSDDTQYF. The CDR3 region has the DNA TGTGCCAGCAGCTTAGGGCATTCGGATGATACGCAGTATTTT.

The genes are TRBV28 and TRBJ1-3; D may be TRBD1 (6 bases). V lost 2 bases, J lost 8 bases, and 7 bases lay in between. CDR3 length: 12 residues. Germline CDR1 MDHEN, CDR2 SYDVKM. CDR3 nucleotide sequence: TGTGCCAGCAGTTTACCAGGGGACACCATATATTTT. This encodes CASSLPGDTIYF.

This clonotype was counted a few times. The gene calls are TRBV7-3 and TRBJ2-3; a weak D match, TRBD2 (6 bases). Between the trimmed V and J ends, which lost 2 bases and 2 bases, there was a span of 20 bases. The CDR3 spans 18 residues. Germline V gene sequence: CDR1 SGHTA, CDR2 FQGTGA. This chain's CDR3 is CASSLYGPGLSTTDTQYF. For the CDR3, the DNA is TGTGCCAGCAGCTTATATGGCCCGGGACTCTCGACCACAGATACGCAGTATTTT.

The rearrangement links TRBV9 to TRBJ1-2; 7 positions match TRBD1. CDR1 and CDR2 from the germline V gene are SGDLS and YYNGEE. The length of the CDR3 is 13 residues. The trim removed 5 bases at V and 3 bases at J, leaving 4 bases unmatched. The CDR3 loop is CASSRDSDYGYTF. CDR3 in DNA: TGTGCCAGCAGTAGGGACAGCGACTATGGCTACACCTTC.

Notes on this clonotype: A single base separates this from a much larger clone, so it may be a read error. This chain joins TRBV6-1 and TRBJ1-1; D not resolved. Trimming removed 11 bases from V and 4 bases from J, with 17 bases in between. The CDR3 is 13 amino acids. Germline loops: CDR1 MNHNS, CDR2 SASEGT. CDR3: CAGPRVQFTEAFF. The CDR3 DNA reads TGTGCCGGACCGAGGGTGCAATTCACTGAAGCTTTCTTT.

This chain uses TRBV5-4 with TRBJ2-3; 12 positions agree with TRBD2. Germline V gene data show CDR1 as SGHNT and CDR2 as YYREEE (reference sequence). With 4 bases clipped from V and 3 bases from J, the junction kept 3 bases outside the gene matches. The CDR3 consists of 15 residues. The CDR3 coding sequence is TGTGCCAGCAGCACAGGACTAGCGGGGACAGATACGCAGTATTTT. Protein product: CASSTGLAGTDTQYF.

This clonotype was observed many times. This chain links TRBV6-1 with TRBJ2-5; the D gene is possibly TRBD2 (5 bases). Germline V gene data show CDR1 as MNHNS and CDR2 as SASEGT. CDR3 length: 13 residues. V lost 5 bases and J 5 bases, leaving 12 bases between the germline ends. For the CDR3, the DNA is TGTGCCAGCAGTTATCTGCTAGCTGAGACCCAGTACTTC. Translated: CASSYLLAETQYF.

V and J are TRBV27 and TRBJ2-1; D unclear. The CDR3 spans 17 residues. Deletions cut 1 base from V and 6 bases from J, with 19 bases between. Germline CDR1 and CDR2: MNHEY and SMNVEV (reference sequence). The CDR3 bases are TGTGCCAGCAGTTTATTGTCCATTGTAGGTACGGTCAATGAGCAGTTCTTC. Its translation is CASSLLSIVGTVNEQFF.

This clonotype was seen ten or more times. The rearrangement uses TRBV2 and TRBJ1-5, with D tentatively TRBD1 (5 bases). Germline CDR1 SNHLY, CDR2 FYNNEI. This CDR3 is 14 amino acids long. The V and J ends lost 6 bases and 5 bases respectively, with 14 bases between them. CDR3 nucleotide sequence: TGTGCCAGCAGCGCTACAGGTCCCTATCAGCCCCAGCATTTT. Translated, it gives CASSATGPYQPQHF.

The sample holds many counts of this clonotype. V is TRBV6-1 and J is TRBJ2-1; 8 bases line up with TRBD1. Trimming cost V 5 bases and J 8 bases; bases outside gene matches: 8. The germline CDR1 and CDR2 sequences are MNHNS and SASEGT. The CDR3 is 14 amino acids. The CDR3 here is CASSSGTGRDEQFF. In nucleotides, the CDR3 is TGTGCCAGCAGTTCCGGGACAGGTAGAGATGAGCAGTTCTTC.

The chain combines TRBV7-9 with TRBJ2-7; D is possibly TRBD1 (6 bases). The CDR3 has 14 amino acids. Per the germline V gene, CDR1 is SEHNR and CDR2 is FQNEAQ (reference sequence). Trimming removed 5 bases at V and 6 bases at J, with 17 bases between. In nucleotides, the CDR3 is TGTGCCAGCAGCCGAGCACAGGGCTCCGCCGAGCAGTACGTC. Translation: CASSRAQGSAEQYV.

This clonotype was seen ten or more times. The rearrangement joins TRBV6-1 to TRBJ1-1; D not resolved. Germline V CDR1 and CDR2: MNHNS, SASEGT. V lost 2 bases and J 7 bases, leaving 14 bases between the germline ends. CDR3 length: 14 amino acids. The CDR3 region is CASSETGSRVEAFF. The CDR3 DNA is TGTGCCAGCAGTGAAACGGGCTCTCGGGTTGAAGCTTTCTTT.

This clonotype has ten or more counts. The CDR3 is CASSSLQGETQYF. The CDR3 DNA sequence: TGTGCCAGCAGCTCCCTTCAGGGAGAGACCCAGTACTTC. The chain has TRBV7-2 and TRBJ2-5; TRBD1 might be the D (5 bases). This CDR3 comprises 13 residues. CDR1 and CDR2 from the germline V gene are SGHTA and FQGNSA. Trimming took 4 bases from V and 4 from J, leaving 10 bases between them.